The next 7 T cell receptor beta chains were all read from a single sample in a study of radiation and T cells in renal cell carcinoma. Here immunoSEQ multiplex PCR was the method, and the copy in TCRdb shows in-frame clones only, minus some. The table lists some 120,000 clones, around nine tenths of them singletons. Time point given: blood 2 weeks post-SBRT. This sample's treatment: 15 Gy SBRT to primary tumor, nephrectomy 4 weeks later. The specimen comprised blood, sampled from a patient whose treatment included radiotherapy and nephrectomy. These receptor sequences come from a woman aged 70-85 years with renal cell carcinoma.

The chain employs TRBV7-9 and TRBJ1-2; D is uncertain. Germline V gives CDR1 SEHNR, CDR2 FQNEAQ (reference sequence). V dropped 1 base and J dropped 0 bases, with 9 bases sitting between them. CDR3 size: 15 residues. DNA for the CDR3: TGTGCCAGCAGCTTAGTCTCCCACCCTAACTATGGCTACACCTTC. Amino acids: CASSLVSHPNYGYTF.

The chain uses TRBV19 and TRBJ1-3, with 7 bases matching TRBD1. Germline V gene sequence: CDR1 LNHDA, CDR2 SQIVND (reference sequence). V lost 6 bases to trimming and J lost 8 bases; unmatched junction nucleotides: 10. The CDR3 loop spans 14 amino acids. The DNA of the CDR3 is TGTGCCAGTAGGATGACAGGGATCGGCGACACCATATATTTT. The encoded protein is CASRMTGIGDTIYF.

This chain uses TRBV10-3 with TRBJ2-2; D gene ambiguous. Deletions cut 10 bases from V and 7 bases from J, with 7 bases between. Germline CDR1 is ENHRY and CDR2 is SYGVKD. This CDR3 is 10 amino acids long. CDR3 residues: CATRDGELFF. The CDR3 coding sequence is TGTGCCACCCGCGACGGGGAGCTGTTTTTT.

V usage is TRBV11-2 and J usage is TRBJ1-2, with D perhaps TRBD1 (5 bases). The ends were cut back, 6 bases at V and 2 bases at J, with 16 bases in the middle. This CDR3 has 15 amino acids. CDR1 and CDR2 from the germline V gene are SGHAT and FQNNGV. The CDR3 DNA follows: TGTGCCAGCAGACCATCAGGGATCGAAAACTATGGCTACACCTTC. Translating gives CASRPSGIENYGYTF.

The gene calls are TRBV29-1 and TRBJ2-5; D may be TRBD1 (6 bases). CDR1 and CDR2 from the germline V gene are SQVTM and ANQGSEA. The V gene lost 6 bases and the J gene lost 4 bases, with 12 bases spanning the gap. The CDR3 totals 12 residues. CDR3 DNA: TGCAGCGTGGCCGGGACAATAGAGACCCAGTACTTC. This translates into CSVAGTIETQYF.

The rearrangement links TRBV2 to TRBJ2-7; D is perhaps TRBD1 (6 bases). The V end was cut by 5 bases, the J end by 5 bases, with 16 bases between. CDR3 length: 14 amino acids. Germline CDR1 and CDR2: SNHLY and FYNNEI. The CDR3 protein is CASSTDRLNHEQYF. The CDR3 DNA reads TGTGCCAGCAGTACGGACAGATTGAACCACGAGCAGTACTTC.

The J gene is TRBJ2-7, the V gene TRBV2; D call uncertain. Trimming removed 8 bases at V and 3 bases at J, with 11 bases between. Germline-derived CDR1 and CDR2 are SNHLY and FYNNEI. The CDR3 extends over 12 amino acids. CDR3: CASALVVYEQYF. In DNA, the CDR3 is TGTGCCAGCGCCCTGGTAGTCTACGAGCAGTACTTC.